This T cell receptor beta chain was observed in a study of cytomegalovirus exposure and HLA in healthy donors. This clone was recorded a few times. The V and J ends lost 3 bases and 2 bases, in that order; junction bases with no gene match: 2. Germline V CDR1 and CDR2: MNHEY, SMNVEV (reference sequence). This CDR3 region has 14 residues. The PCR was carried out with 60 Vbeta primers and 13 Jbeta primers. Measured with immunoSEQ multiplex PCR; TCRdb has only the in-frame clones, and not every one. The sample lists tens of thousands of clones, around 78% occurring once. V and J are TRBV27 and TRBJ1-2; 8 positions agree with TRBD1. Sequenced material: PBMCs. This TCR was sampled from a male donor in good health and CMV-seropositive. The CDR3, as DNA: TGTGCCAGCAGTTTTACAGGGGGGAACTATGGCTACACCTTC. It translates to CASSFTGGNYGYTF.